This TCR beta chain came from a study of control samples from healthy donors and cancer patients. This clone showed up just once. This CDR3 has 14 amino acids. Germline loops: CDR1 SGDLS, CDR2 YYNGEE. Trimming removed 0 bases from V and 8 bases from J, with 12 bases in between. The data were produced by immunoSEQ multiplex PCR, yet TCRdb's version contains in-frame clones alone and is incomplete. Found here are approximately 100,000 clones, 90% of them singletons; the top ten hold more than 3.5%. The chain combines TRBV9 with TRBJ1-3, with a possible D match to TRBD1 (5 bases). The sample consisted of blood. The clonotype comes from a woman younger than 30 in good health. The CDR3 DNA reads TGTGCCAGCAGCGTAGGGGTGGGGCTGGACACCATATATTTT. As protein: CASSVGVGLDTIYF.